Below, 30 T cell receptor beta chains from the same sample are listed, as sequenced in a study of shared clonotypes between healthy human individuals. Method: immunoSEQ multiplex PCR; TCRdb's copy keeps in-frame clones and lacks some. The data contain over 2 million clones, 85% to 95% of them singletons. Sequencing used naive CD4+ T cells sorted from blood. Subset reported: CD45RA+ positively selected. Every receptor here comes from a man between 18 and 35 years old in good health.

This chain joins TRBV2 and TRBJ1-2, with D perhaps matching TRBD1 (6 bases). Deletions cut 6 bases from V and 7 bases from J, with 18 bases between. CDR1 and CDR2 from the germline V gene are SNHLY and FYNNEI. The CDR3 sequence is 14 residues long. The CDR3 coding sequence is TGTGCCAGCAGCCAAGGGGGGGTTAACCGTGGCTACACCTTC. Translation: CASSQGGVNRGYTF.

About this clone itself: The sample contains more than one DNA sequence encoding this CDR3. This sequence joins TRBV5-1 and TRBJ2-7, with TRBD1 identical over 8 bases. The CDR3 sequence is 15 residues long. Trimming at V came to 4 bases and at J to 1 base, leaving 7 bases not matched to a gene. Germline V CDR1 and CDR2: SGHRS, YFSETQ. The chain's CDR3 is CASSTGTGLSYEQYF. The CDR3 DNA is TGCGCCAGCAGCACAGGGACAGGCCTATCCTACGAGCAGTACTTC. Full variable domain (remainder filled in from reference TRBV5-1 and TRBJ2-7): KAGVTQTPRYLIKTRGQQVTLSCSPISGHRSVSWYQQTPGQGLQFLFEYFSETQRNKGNFPGRFSGRQFSNSRSEMNVSTLELGDSALYLCASSTGTGLSYEQYFGPGTRLTVT.

This clone came up a few times. The CDR3 region is CSALGDTEAFF. The CDR3 coding sequence is TGCAGTGCTTTGGGGGACACTGAAGCTTTCTTT. The J gene is TRBJ1-1, the V gene TRBV20-1; a possible D gene is TRBD1 (5 bases). V dropped 5 bases and J dropped 3 bases, with 7 bases sitting between them. The V gene's germline CDR1 is DFQATT and CDR2 SNEGSKA (reference sequence). The length of the CDR3 is 11 residues.

CDR3 DNA: TGTGCCTGGAGGGGGGGAACACTCAATCAGCCCCAGCATTTT. It codes for CAWRGGTLNQPQHF. This chain connects TRBV30 to TRBJ1-5, with a possible D match to TRBD1 (5 bases). Germline loops: CDR1 GTSNPN, CDR2 SVGIG (reference sequence). The CDR3 runs to 14 residues. Trimming took off 3 bases at V and 3 bases at J, with 12 bases between the two ends.

This rearrangement joins TRBV2 to TRBJ2-4, with D perhaps assigned TRBD1 or TRBD2 (5 bases each). CDR3 length equals 15 residues. Trimming removed 4 bases from V and 0 bases from J, with 10 bases in between. CDR1 is SNHLY and CDR2 is FYNNEI in the germline V gene. CDR3 amino acids: CASSGDRKAKNIQYF. DNA of the CDR3: TGTGCCAGCAGTGGGGACCGAAAAGCCAAAAACATTCAGTACTTC.

This clone was seen many times. Additional DNA sequences in this sample encode the identical CDR3. The V call is TRBV5-1, the J call TRBJ1-6; no firm D call. The length of the CDR3 is 15 residues. Trimming removed 2 bases at V and 6 bases at J, with 12 bases between. Germline CDR1 and CDR2: SGHRS and YFSETQ. DNA of the CDR3: TGCGCCAGCAGCTTCGAAGGGAGAAGTAATTCACCCCTCCACTTT. Amino acids: CASSFEGRSNSPLHF.

Of note for this clone: Additional DNA sequences in this sample encode the identical CDR3. This rearrangement joins TRBV10-3 to TRBJ2-7, with D unclear. The CDR3 extends over 12 amino acids. Trimming removed 2 bases from V and 6 bases from J, with 8 bases in between. Germline-derived CDR1 and CDR2 are ENHRY and SYGVKD. CDR3 residues: CAISEGPLEQYF. In nucleotides, the CDR3 is TGTGCCATCAGTGAGGGCCCCCTCGAGCAGTACTTC.

As DNA, the CDR3 is TGCGCCAGCAGCTTGTCTAGCGGGATTAGCACAGATACGCAGTATTTT. Encoded protein: CASSLSSGISTDTQYF. This sequence joins TRBV5-1 and TRBJ2-3; 9 nucleotides align to TRBD2. The germline V gene has CDR1 SGHRS and CDR2 YFSETQ. The CDR3 contains 16 residues. J was trimmed by 0 bases and V by 1 base; bases with no gene match: 3.

The chain has TRBV28 and TRBJ1-5; D is ambiguous. The CDR3 extends over 15 amino acids. The germline CDR1 and CDR2 sequences are MDHEN and SYDVKM. Trimming took off 6 bases at V and 3 bases at J, with 15 bases between the two ends. The DNA for the CDR3 is TGTGCCAGCAGGTCCCCTAGTGGGCTCAATCAGCCCCAGCATTTT. Protein product: CASRSPSGLNQPQHF.

This chain links TRBV27 with TRBJ2-5; 7 bases align to TRBD1. Germline V CDR1 and CDR2: MNHEY, SMNVEV (reference sequence). The ends lost 6 bases at V and 5 bases at J; junction bases unmatched: 12. This CDR3 comprises 15 residues. The CDR3 coding sequence is TGTGCCAGCAGAGGCAGGGGGTTCTTAGGGGAGACCCAGTACTTC. Translating it yields CASRGRGFLGETQYF.

The chain couples TRBV14 to TRBJ1-6, with 8 bases lining up with TRBD1. The CDR3 has 13 amino acids. CDR1 SGHDN and CDR2 FVKESK come from the germline V gene. The junction had 1 base not matched to a gene; V was cut back by 5 bases and J by 7 bases. The CDR3 DNA reads TGTGCCAGCAGCGGACAGGGAAATTCACCCCTCCACTTT. Translation: CASSGQGNSPLHF.

The chain links TRBV25-1 to TRBJ1-1, with 8 bases that match TRBD1. Losses at the gene ends were 4 bases for V and 2 bases for J; bases not matched to a gene: 3. The CDR3 is 14 amino acids. Germline loops: CDR1 MGHDK, CDR2 SYGVNS. The CDR3 nucleotides read TGTGCCAGCAGTGTTCAGGGGGCTAACACTGAAGCTTTCTTT. Its protein is CASSVQGANTEAFF.

J is TRBJ2-5 and V is TRBV10-3; D possibly corresponds to TRBD1 (6 bases). Trimming took 3 bases from V and 9 from J, leaving 20 bases between them. The CDR3 has 15 residues. Germline V gene sequence: CDR1 ENHRY, CDR2 SYGVKD. The CDR3 coding sequence is TGTGCCATCAGTGAAGGACAAACAGGGAGCGCGGCCCAGTACTTC. Amino acid sequence: CAISEGQTGSAAQYF.

The chain combines TRBV18 with TRBJ2-2; TRBD1 agrees at 7 bases. The CDR3 is 15 amino acids. J lost 7 bases, V lost 0 bases, and 5 bases had no gene match. Germline V gene lookup returns CDR1 KGHSH and CDR2 LQKENI. The DNA for the CDR3 is TGTGCCAGCTCACCACCGGGGACAGCCAACGGGGAGCTGTTTTTT. Protein sequence: CASSPPGTANGELFF.

The rearrangement uses TRBV7-9 and TRBJ2-3; a weak D match, TRBD2 (5 bases). Trimming stripped 5 bases from V and 4 bases from J, with 19 bases between. The CDR3 runs 16 residues. Germline loops: CDR1 SEHNR, CDR2 FQNEAQ (reference sequence). The CDR3 DNA reads as TGTGCCAGCAGCCGAGGGATTGCTTTAGCTCCAGATACGCAGTATTTT. This translates into CASSRGIALAPDTQYF.

The chain employs TRBV7-2 and TRBJ2-2; D may be TRBD1 (6 bases). The V end lost 5 bases, the J end lost 7 bases, and 17 bases lay between the germline ends. The CDR3 covers 15 residues. In germline, CDR1 is SGHTA, CDR2 FQGNSA. The CDR3 reads CASSPPGAGFGELFF. In nucleotides, the CDR3 is TGTGCCAGCAGCCCCCCAGGGGCAGGGTTCGGGGAGCTGTTTTTT.

The chain recombines TRBV5-1 with TRBJ1-5; 9 bases map to TRBD1. Germline CDR1 and CDR2: SGHRS and YFSETQ. The CDR3 covers 17 residues. With V trimmed by 3 bases and J by 2 bases, 9 bases remained unmatched. This CDR3 is CASSSGTGIEGNQPQHF. As DNA, the CDR3 is TGCGCCAGCAGCTCAGGGACAGGGATTGAGGGCAATCAGCCCCAGCATTTT.

The chain joins TRBV28 to TRBJ1-1, with D unresolved. Germline V lookup: CDR1 MDHEN, CDR2 SYDVKM. V was trimmed by 6 bases and J by 0 bases, leaving 8 bases between them. This CDR3 region has 13 residues. CDR3 amino acids: CASRETLNTEAFF. In DNA, the CDR3 is TGTGCCAGCAGAGAGACACTGAACACTGAAGCTTTCTTT.

This chain uses TRBV14 with TRBJ1-6, with 9 positions matching TRBD1. The germline V gene has CDR1 SGHDN and CDR2 FVKESK. The CDR3 totals 15 residues. The trim removed 4 bases at V and 10 bases at J, leaving 8 bases unmatched. The CDR3 region is CASSPLDRGGSPLHF. For the CDR3, the DNA is TGTGCCAGCAGCCCTCTGGACAGGGGTGGATCACCCCTCCACTTT.

The CDR3 spells CASSRNSGANVLTF. The CDR3 coding sequence is TGTGCCAGCAGCCGTAACTCTGGGGCCAACGTCCTGACTTTC. The chain combines TRBV6-5 with TRBJ2-6; no firm D call. V was cut by 6 bases and J by 0 bases, with 6 bases left in between. Germline lookup yields CDR1 MNHEY and CDR2 SVGAGI. The CDR3 has 14 amino acids.

The rearrangement joins TRBV10-1 to TRBJ2-1; the match to TRBD2 covers 11 bases. The germline CDR1 and CDR2 sequences are WNHNN and SYGVQD (reference sequence). This CDR3 region has 15 residues. V lost 5 bases, J lost 4 bases, and 4 bases stayed unmatched. Here the CDR3 DNA reads TGCGCCAGCAGTCCCGGGACTAGCGGTTACAATGAGCAGTTCTTC. Its protein is CASSPGTSGYNEQFF.

This clone was observed a handful of times. The sample contains more than one DNA sequence encoding this CDR3. The chain combines TRBV9 with TRBJ2-7; the match to TRBD1 covers 7 bases. This CDR3 has 15 amino acids. V was clipped by 0 bases and J by 0 bases; unmatched bases: 3. The germline gives CDR1 SGDLS, CDR2 YYNGEE. The CDR3 loop is CASSVGGTASYEQYF. The CDR3 region has the DNA TGTGCCAGCAGCGTAGGGGGGACAGCCTCCTACGAGCAGTACTTC.

This clone was observed once. V is TRBV5-1 and J is TRBJ1-1; TRBD1 is a possible D gene (6 bases). Germline CDR1 and CDR2: SGHRS and YFSETQ. The CDR3 is made up of 15 amino acids. Trimming stripped 0 bases from V and 1 base from J, with 10 bases between. The CDR3 protein is CASSLASQGNTEAFF. The CDR3 nucleotides are TGCGCCAGCAGCTTGGCCTCACAGGGGAACACTGAAGCTTTCTTT.

This clone was seen only once. Other DNA variants within this sample encode the same CDR3. The V call is TRBV5-1, the J call TRBJ2-2; TRBD1 or TRBD2 may be the D gene (5 bases each). The CDR3 loop spans 15 amino acids. The V gene lost 3 bases and the J gene lost 3 bases, with 12 bases spanning the gap. Germline CDR1 and CDR2: SGHRS and YFSETQ. CDR3 bases: TGCGCCAGCAGCTGGGGAGACAGAGACACCGGGGAGCTGTTTTTT. Amino acids: CASSWGDRDTGELFF.

This clone was observed once. V is TRBV30 and J is TRBJ2-6, with 8 bases identical to TRBD2. Germline V gene sequence: CDR1 GTSNPN, CDR2 SVGIG (reference sequence). The length of the CDR3 is 14 residues. Trimming cost V 8 bases and J 3 bases; bases outside gene matches: 6. CDR3 in amino acids: CAAGRGGGANVLTF. CDR3 DNA sequence: TGTGCCGCCGGGAGGGGCGGTGGGGCCAACGTCCTGACTTTC.

V and J are TRBV27 and TRBJ2-3, with 8 bases fitting TRBD1. V trimming: 8 bases; J trimming: 1 base; junction bases outside the gene matches: 5. The germline gives CDR1 MNHEY, CDR2 SMNVEV (reference sequence). CDR3 size: 14 residues. In nucleotides, the CDR3 is TGTGCCAGCGCCCCAGGGGGCGGCACAGATACGCAGTATTTT. Residues: CASAPGGGTDTQYF.

This clone appeared once. The rearrangement links TRBV6-1 to TRBJ2-7; 10 positions match TRBD1. V was clipped by 6 bases and J by 0 bases; unmatched bases: 5. The CDR3 spans 15 residues. Germline lookup yields CDR1 MNHNS and CDR2 SASEGT. The CDR3 loop is CASRGGTGVSYEQYF. The CDR3 DNA reads as TGTGCCAGCAGGGGGGGGACAGGGGTCTCCTACGAGCAGTACTTC.

The chain employs TRBV30 and TRBJ1-1, with D maybe TRBD1 (6 bases). The CDR3 runs 12 residues. Trimming left V 5 bases short and J 7 bases short, with 14 bases between. Germline V CDR1 and CDR2: GTSNPN, SVGIG (reference sequence). DNA for the CDR3: TGTGCCTGGGGGGGTGACAGGAGTGAAGCTTTCTTT. It specifies CAWGGDRSEAFF.

This clone was counted once. The sample carries other DNA sequences with the same CDR3. The chain links TRBV18 to TRBJ2-5; 15 nucleotides agree with TRBD2. After removal of 3 bases from V and 5 bases from J, the junction contained 4 bases not matched to a gene. This CDR3 has 16 amino acids. CDR1 is KGHSH, CDR2 LQKENI, per germline. CDR3 in amino acids: CASSPTGLAGGETQYF. In DNA form, the CDR3 reads TGTGCCAGCTCACCCACCGGACTAGCGGGGGGGGAGACCCAGTACTTC.

The chain carries TRBV27 and TRBJ2-3; no reliable D call. Germline values: CDR1 MNHEY, CDR2 SMNVEV (reference sequence). V dropped 2 bases and J dropped 7 bases, with 10 bases sitting between them. The CDR3 runs 13 residues. CDR3 amino acids: CASSLGRQNTQYF. DNA of the CDR3: TGTGCCAGCAGTTTAGGGCGGCAAAATACGCAGTATTTT.